Sequencing of this T cell receptor beta chain was carried out in a study of human T cells and chemical hapten exposure. Across the whole study: The study traced per-sample TCR yield variation mainly to small differences in pooled library volumes. Broader study findings: PT1 expanded TCR counts correlated positively with patch test score.

Specified time point: patch test 1, 2 weeks after DPC sensitization. The treatment here: therapeutic diphenylcyclopropenone sensitization with weekly scalp DPC. In every case, blood was obtained before the patch test was applied. This clonotype was observed many times. What it binds is unknown. Germline CDR1 is LGHNA and CDR2 is YSLEER. The V and J ends lost 0 bases and 14 bases, in that order; junction bases with no gene match: 12. This CDR3 contains 15 residues. In the original analysis: Samples ranged from about 20,000 to 750,000 TCRs, with a median of around 100,000. TCRdb reprocessed the RACE reads via MiXCR and lists one record per CDR3 protein. These V and J calls are TCRdb output, not the study's own analysis. Of around 380,000 distinct CDR3 sequences in the sample, approximately 5% were seen once.

The source of this sequence is a woman aged 45-59 years with alopecia areata. Some clones in this sample may be carry-over from other donors' samples. The chain has TRBV4-3 and TRBJ2-1, with 8 bases that match TRBD2. The source material was whole blood, sampled in connection with sensitization to the hapten diphenylcyclopropenone (DPC). DNA of the CDR3: TGCGCCAGCAGCCAAGATCCCAGCGGGAGAATCGGGGAGTTCTTC. Translation: CASSQDPSGRIGEFF.